This passage covers 6 T cell receptor beta chains from one sample sequenced in a study of cytomegalovirus exposure and HLA in healthy donors. This table comes from immunoSEQ multiplex PCR, and its TCRdb copy is limited to in-frame clones, with some not included. The profile shows around 180,000 clones, about 83% of them singletons. Material: PBMCs. Source of these receptors: a woman aged 18-29 years in good health and CMV-seronegative.

The table lists this clone with a count of one. The gene calls are TRBV30 and TRBJ1-6; 12 bases map to TRBD1. This CDR3 comprises 18 residues. Germline V CDR1 and CDR2: GTSNPN, SVGIG (reference sequence). Losses at the gene ends were 3 bases for V and 8 bases for J; bases not matched to a gene: 14. CDR3 loop: CAWSGTGGFGRVHSPLHF. CDR3 DNA sequence: TGTGCCTGGAGCGGGACAGGGGGCTTTGGTAGAGTTCATTCACCCCTCCACTTT. The variable domain in full, completed from reference TRBV30 and TRBJ1-6, reads SQTIHQWPATLVQPVGSPLSLECTVEGTSNPNLYWYRQAAGRGLQLLFYSVGIGQISSEVPQNLSASRPQDRQFILSSKKLLLSDSGFYLCAWSGTGGFGRVHSPLHFGNGTRLTVT.

The chain links TRBV30 to TRBJ1-4; 11 bases align to TRBD1. V was pared by 1 base and J by 5 bases, with 6 bases of the junction left unmatched. CDR3 length: 16 amino acids. Germline CDR1 GTSNPN, CDR2 SVGIG (reference sequence). The CDR3 region is CAWSDPRDRGNEKLFF. The CDR3 DNA reads TGTGCCTGGAGTGACCCAAGGGACAGGGGGAATGAAAAACTGTTTTTT.

On this clone itself: The same CDR3 is also encoded by other DNA sequences in this sample. The chain uses TRBV5-1 and TRBJ2-3; D remains ambiguous. Germline V gives CDR1 SGHRS, CDR2 YFSETQ. Trimming took off 3 bases at V and 4 bases at J, with 3 bases between the two ends. The CDR3 has 11 residues. DNA for the CDR3: TGCGCCAGCAGCTCGGCAGATACGCAGTATTTT. It specifies CASSSADTQYF.

The chain employs TRBV2 and TRBJ1-2; D is perhaps TRBD1 (6 bases). CDR3 length: 13 amino acids. Trimming pared 1 base from V and 5 bases from J, leaving 8 bases between. From germline, CDR1 is SNHLY and CDR2 FYNNEI. The CDR3 DNA sequence: TGTGCCAGCAGTGAAGGAGGGGGTTATGGCTACACCTTC. Its protein is CASSEGGGYGYTF. The whole variable domain, remainder taken from reference TRBV2 and TRBJ1-2, is EPEVTQTPSHQVTQMGQEVILRCVPISNHLYFYWYRQILGQKVEFLVSFYNNEISEKSEIFDDQFSVERPDGSNFTLKIRSTKLEDSAMYFCASSEGGGYGYTFGSGTRLTVV.

The V and J genes are TRBV7-3 and TRBJ1-1; perhaps TRBD1 as D (5 bases). V was cut by 0 bases and J by 2 bases, with 10 bases left in between. The germline gives CDR1 SGHTA, CDR2 FQGTGA. This CDR3 contains 15 residues. CDR3 protein: CASSLTGRANTEAFF. The CDR3, as DNA: TGTGCCAGCAGCTTAACGGGCAGGGCCAACACTGAAGCTTTCTTT.

The V call is TRBV27, the J call TRBJ2-3; 9 bases map to TRBD1. V was pared by 0 bases and J by 3 bases, with 10 bases of the junction left unmatched. Per the germline V gene, CDR1 is MNHEY and CDR2 is SMNVEV (reference sequence). This CDR3 is 18 amino acids long. For the CDR3, the DNA is TGTGCCAGCAGTTTATCGCCCCACCGGGACAGGGCGACAGATACGCAGTATTTT. This translates into CASSLSPHRDRATDTQYF.